The text below deals with one TCR beta chain. The antigen is undetermined. CD4+ cells were split into CD45RA+ naive and CD45RA-negative memory subsets. This record comes from a study of shared clonotypes between healthy human individuals. General study findings and limits: The study found lower generation probabilities in non-shared clonotypes than in those shared by all four donors. About 5% of naive CD4 clonotypes were common to a handful of donors. Rarefaction analysis demonstrated incomplete sorted-subset sequencing notwithstanding large depth.

The V end was cut by 3 bases, the J end by 8 bases, with 10 bases between. This CDR3 comprises 12 residues. Germline-derived CDR1 and CDR2 are WNHNN and SYGVQD (reference sequence). The protocol was immunoSEQ multiplex PCR, while the TCRdb copy is restricted to in-frame clones and leaves out a portion. The sample has about 1 million clones; approximately 78% are singletons. The sequence was collected from a man younger than 35 in good health. Some clones in this sample may be carry-over from other donors' samples. The rearrangement links TRBV10-1 to TRBJ1-1; possibly TRBD1 for D (5 bases). The sequencing input was memory CD4+ T cells from PBMCs. Sample subset: CD45RA-negative fraction. DNA of the CDR3: TGCGCCAGCAGTGATGGGGCAGGGGAAGCTTTCTTT. It specifies CASSDGAGEAFF.